Reported below is one TCR beta chain. This sample is drawn from a study of blood T cell repertoires in COVID-19. The assay was immunoSEQ multiplex PCR, and TCRdb's table has in-frame clones only and misses some. The data show roughly 250,000 clones, approximately 79% seen once. CDR1 MNHEY and CDR2 SMNVEV come from the germline V gene (reference sequence). CDR3 length equals 13 residues. V lost 10 bases, J lost 7 bases, and 7 bases stayed unmatched. Sequencing was performed on peripheral blood. This receptor was taken from a woman older than 75 with active or convalescent COVID-19. The V call is TRBV27, the J call TRBJ2-3, with 11 bases that match TRBD2. The CDR3 protein is CATRGTSGNTQYF. The CDR3 nucleotides are TGTGCCACCAGGGGGACTAGCGGTAATACGCAGTATTTT.